The rows below give T cell receptor beta chains drawn from one sample of a study of STAT5B mutations in CD4+ large granular lymphocyte leukemia. The protocol was immunoSEQ multiplex PCR, while the TCRdb copy is restricted to in-frame clones and leaves out a portion. The table shows roughly 30,000 clones, with approximately 80% occurring only once. The sequencing sample was made of CD4+ T cells from blood buffy coats. The receptors shown here come from a human donor in good health. Each CDR3 is given with its conserved first and last residue. Each record gives: D gene, V gene, CDR3 length, J gene, clone size, CDR3 protein, CDR3 DNA. A D gene is named only where the DNA matches it firmly. Not all rows give a size; the values are once, few, many and, for expanded clones, a class.

TRBD2	TRBV11-1	13	TRBJ2-1	NA	CATRLAGGNEQFF	TGTGCCACACGACTAGCGGGAGGCAATGAGCAGTTCTTC
NA	TRBV7-2	15	TRBJ1-2	NA	CASSSDSWLNYGYTF	TGTGCCAGCAGCTCCGACTCGTGGCTCAACTATGGCTACACCTTC
TRBD2	TRBV6-5	16	TRBJ2-1	NA	CASSYSWLAGPNEQFF	TGTGCCAGCAGTTACTCATGGCTAGCGGGTCCCAATGAGCAGTTCTTC
NA	TRBV7-9	14	TRBJ2-7	few	CASSGVPNSYEQYF	TGTGCCAGCAGCGGAGTTCCTAACTCCTACGAGCAGTACTTC
NA	TRBV5-4	13	TRBJ1-1	NA	CASSLVLNTEAFF	TGTGCCAGCAGCTTGGTTTTGAACACTGAAGCTTTCTTT
NA	TRBV6-5	15	TRBJ1-1	NA	CASSPRALMNTEAFF	TGTGCCAGCAGCCCGCGGGCGCTGATGAACACTGAAGCTTTCTTT
NA	TRBV11-3	15	TRBJ2-1	NA	CASSSRQSSYNEQFF	TGTGCCAGCAGCTCCCGACAGAGCTCCTACAATGAGCAGTTCTTC
TRBD2	TRBV5-4	16	TRBJ2-2	NA	CASSPGLAVDTGELFF	TGTGCCAGCAGCCCGGGACTAGCGGTCGACACCGGGGAGCTGTTTTTT
NA	TRBV5-1	14	TRBJ2-1	NA	CASSLIQTTNEQFF	TGCGCCAGCAGCCTAATACAGACTACTAATGAGCAGTTCTTC
NA	TRBV6-1	15	TRBJ2-7	few	CASSERQGWTYEQYF	TGTGCCAGCAGTGAACGGCAGGGGTGGACCTACGAGCAGTACTTC
NA	TRBV11-2	14	TRBJ2-7	NA	CASSPGTRIYEQYF	TGTGCCAGCAGCCCGGGGACGAGGATTTACGAGCAGTACTTC
TRBD1	TRBV11-2	16	TRBJ2-2	NA	CASSRITGGKPGELFF	TGTGCCAGCAGCCGTATAACAGGGGGAAAACCCGGGGAGCTGTTTTTT
TRBD1	TRBV30	13	TRBJ2-5	NA	CAWGQGVWETQYF	TGTGCCTGGGGACAGGGGGTTTGGGAGACCCAGTACTTC
NA	TRBV4-2	16	TRBJ2-1	NA	CASSQDRRTDYNEQFF	TGTGCCAGCAGCCAAGATCGGCGGACTGACTACAATGAGCAGTTCTTC
NA	TRBV27	16	TRBJ2-3	NA	CASSLSGVPSTDTQYF	TGTGCCAGCAGTTTATCGGGGGTACCTAGCACAGATACGCAGTATTTT
NA	TRBV6-5	15	TRBJ2-1	NA	CASSYRGDPYNEQFF	TGTGCCAGCAGTTACAGGGGAGACCCCTACAATGAGCAGTTCTTC
TRBD2	TRBV29-1	13	TRBJ2-1	NA	CSAVGLAGNEQFF	TGCAGCGCCGTTGGGCTAGCGGGCAATGAGCAGTTCTTC
NA	TRBV7-2	13	TRBJ2-5	NA	CASSWGLGETQYF	TGTGCCAGCAGCTGGGGACTGGGGGAGACCCAGTACTTC
NA	TRBV27	14	TRBJ2-7	NA	CASRPGSRYYEQYF	TGTGCCAGCCGACCCGGGAGTCGTTACTACGAGCAGTACTTC
NA	TRBV2	13	TRBJ2-1	NA	CASVRDNYNEQFF	TGTGCCAGCGTGCGGGACAATTACAATGAGCAGTTCTTC
NA	TRBV5-1	14	TRBJ1-4	NA	CASRLDSPNEKLFF	TGCGCCAGCCGCCTGGACAGTCCTAATGAAAAACTGTTTTTT
TRBD1	TRBV28	16	TRBJ2-7	NA	CASRSSGTGMSYEQYF	TGTGCCAGCAGATCCTCTGGGACAGGGATGTCCTACGAGCAGTACTTC
TRBD1	TRBV2	15	TRBJ1-1	NA	CASGGQGRGGTEAFF	TGTGCCAGCGGGGGACAGGGAAGAGGGGGCACTGAAGCTTTCTTT
NA	TRBV7-2	12	TRBJ2-1	NA	CASSGQYNEQFF	TGTGCCAGCAGCGGACAATACAATGAGCAGTTCTTC
TRBD1	TRBV6-1	14	TRBJ1-4	NA	CASSETGGREKLFF	TGTGCCAGCAGTGAGACAGGGGGGAGGGAAAAACTGTTTTTT
TRBD2	TRBV7-6	16	TRBJ2-2	few	CASSLGSGLLAGELFF	TGTGCCAGCAGCCTAGGCTCGGGACTATTGGCCGGGGAGCTGTTTTTT